The rows below give T cell receptor beta chains drawn from one sample of a study of blood T cell repertoires in COVID-19. Assay: immunoSEQ multiplex PCR; the TCRdb copy retains only in-frame clones and omits some. The sample has 140,000 to 150,000 clones, 85% to 90% seen once. Sequencing was performed on peripheral blood. The receptors were sampled from a woman aged 50 to 60 with active or convalescent COVID-19. The CDR3 runs from the conserved cysteine through the conserved F or W. The D gene is left open where the match is weak. Some rows have no size entry. The others give once, few or many, or a class for an expanded clone.

TRBV28	NA	TRBJ2-2	NA	TGTGCCAGCAGTTTTCTAGAGAACACCGGGGAGCTGTTTTTT	CASSFLENTGELFF
TRBV24-1	NA	TRBJ1-5	NA	TGTGCCACCAGTCCCGGAGGGTCGCCCCAGCATTTT	CATSPGGSPQHF
TRBV4-2	TRBD2	TRBJ2-1	NA	TGTGCCAGCAGCCAAGAGATGGGGCGCGATCCGCTCTCCGGCGGGAGGGCCCTCTACAATGAGCAGTTCTTC	CASSQEMGRDPLSGGRALYNEQFF
TRBV5-1	NA	TRBJ1-5	NA	TGCGCCAGCAGCTTACTAGCTAGGGCCGATCAGCCCCAGCATTTT	CASSLLARADQPQHF
TRBV19	TRBD1	TRBJ1-4	once	TGTGCCAGTAGTATCCCAGGGGGCGTTGAAAAACTGTTTTTT	CASSIPGGVEKLFF
TRBV6-5	NA	TRBJ1-5	NA	TGTGCCAGCGGTCAGGTCAATCAGCCCCAGCATTTT	CASGQVNQPQHF
TRBV4-1	NA	TRBJ2-7	NA	TGCGCCAGCAGCCAGAACTACGTCGAGCAGTACTTC	CASSQNYVEQYF
TRBV28	NA	TRBJ1-5	few	TGTGCCAGCAGTTTGAGGCAGGGGAGCAATCAGCCCCAGCATTTT	CASSLRQGSNQPQHF
TRBV11-2	TRBD1	TRBJ1-4	NA	TGTGCCAGCAGCTCCCGAGGGGGCCGGGAACTGTTTTTT	CASSSRGGRELFF
TRBV5-1	NA	TRBJ1-6	NA	TGCGCCAGCAGCTCCTACAGGGTTGGTTCACCCCTCCACTTT	CASSSYRVGSPLHF
TRBV6-1	NA	TRBJ1-2	NA	TGTGCCAGCAGTGAACCAGGGGCCGTCTATGGCTACACCTTC	CASSEPGAVYGYTF
TRBV27	NA	TRBJ1-3	NA	TGTGCCAGCAGTTTATCGATGGGGGGTCCTGGAAACACCATATATTTT	CASSLSMGGPGNTIYF
TRBV5-4	NA	TRBJ2-3	NA	TGTGCCAGCAGCTTGGATTCAGCAGATACGCAGTATTTT	CASSLDSADTQYF
TRBV19	NA	TRBJ1-5	NA	TGTGCCAGTAGCTCTGACAGCTACAATCAGCCCCAGCATTTT	CASSSDSYNQPQHF
TRBV4-2	TRBD2	TRBJ2-2	NA	TGTGCCAGCAGCCAAGGGTTTAGCGGGCTGAACACCGGGGAGCTGTTTTTT	CASSQGFSGLNTGELFF
TRBV5-1	NA	TRBJ2-4	NA	TGCGCCAGCAGCTACTACTCGGGGGGCCAAGTAGCCAAAAACATTCAGTACTTC	CASSYYSGGQVAKNIQYF
TRBV9	NA	TRBJ1-2	NA	TGTGCCAGCAACCAGGGGCGAAGTAACTATGGCTACACCTTC	CASNQGRSNYGYTF
TRBV5-1	NA	TRBJ1-1	many	TGCGCCAGCAGCAGCGGGTGGGTCACTGAAGCTTTCTTT	CASSSGWVTEAFF
TRBV28	TRBD1	TRBJ1-4	NA	TGTGCCAGCAGTTACCTGGGACAGGGGTCTGAAAAACTGTTTTTT	CASSYLGQGSEKLFF
TRBV4-3	TRBD2	TRBJ2-5	NA	TGCGCCAGCAGCCAAGAAGTAGCGGGAGGGGAAGAGACCCAGTACTTC	CASSQEVAGGEETQYF
TRBV7-2	TRBD1	TRBJ1-6	NA	TGTGCCAGCAGCTTGGGACAGGATTCACCCCTCCACTTT	CASSLGQDSPLHF
TRBV19	TRBD2	TRBJ2-3	NA	TGTGCCAGTAGTACTAGCGGGAGAGTAACAGATACGCAGTATTTT	CASSTSGRVTDTQYF
TRBV4-1	TRBD1	TRBJ1-5	NA	TGCGCCAGCAGCCAAGGTAGACAGGGGTTGAGCAATCAGCCCCAGCATTTT	CASSQGRQGLSNQPQHF
TRBV18	TRBD2	TRBJ2-1	NA	TGTGCCAGCTCACTCCTAGCGGGGGGCTTTAGCTCCTACAATGAGCAGTTCTTC	CASSLLAGGFSSYNEQFF
TRBV5-4	NA	TRBJ2-6	NA	TGTGCCAGCAGCGACGACTCTATGGCCAACGTCCTGACTTTC	CASSDDSMANVLTF
TRBV5-1	TRBD2	TRBJ2-2	NA	TGCGCCAGCACCCTAAAGCGGGAGTGGGAAGGTGCCGGGGAGCTGTTTTTT	CASTLKREWEGAGELFF
TRBV4-3	TRBD1	TRBJ1-4	NA	TGCGCCAGCAGCCAAGAAGGGCAGGGGGATGAAAAACTGTTTTTT	CASSQEGQGDEKLFF
TRBV6-1	TRBD1	TRBJ2-7	few	TGTGCCAGCAGTGAAGCAAAGGGACAGGGGATAAACGAGCAGTACTTC	CASSEAKGQGINEQYF
TRBV28	NA	TRBJ1-1	NA	TGTGCCAGCAGTTATCGACAGAACATGAACACTGAAGCTTTCTTT	CASSYRQNMNTEAFF
TRBV27	TRBD1	TRBJ1-6	NA	TGTGCCAGCAATCCACAGGGGGCTAGGATTTCACCCCTCCACTTT	CASNPQGARISPLHF
TRBV18	NA	TRBJ1-4	NA	TGTGCCAGCTCACCCACTAGAGAGGAAAAACTGTTTTTT	CASSPTREEKLFF
TRBV9	TRBD1	TRBJ1-2	NA	TGTGCCAGCAGCGACACCCGACAGGGTTTCTATGGCTACACCTTC	CASSDTRQGFYGYTF
TRBV6-2/TRBV6-3	NA	TRBJ2-4	NA	TGTGCCAGCAGTTACGAGTCACTAGCCAAAAACATTCAGTACTTC	CASSYESLAKNIQYF
TRBV5-6	TRBD1	TRBJ2-5	NA	TGTGCCAGCAGCTTCTGGACAGGGCAAGAGACCCAGTACTTC	CASSFWTGQETQYF
TRBV7-3	TRBD1	TRBJ1-2	NA	TGTGCCAGCAGCCCCGGGACAGGGATTGGCTACACCTTC	CASSPGTGIGYTF
TRBV19	NA	TRBJ2-2	NA	TGTGCCAGTACGCTAGGGGGTTTGGACACCGGGGAGCTGTTTTTT	CASTLGGLDTGELFF
TRBV4-1	NA	TRBJ1-2	NA	TGCGCCAGCAGCCAAGCCGGGAAAGTATATGGCTACACCTTC	CASSQAGKVYGYTF
TRBV28	TRBD2	TRBJ2-1	NA	TGTGCCAGCAGTTTGCTAGCGGGGGGGTCGGATGAGCAGTTCTTC	CASSLLAGGSDEQFF
TRBV9	NA	TRBJ1-4	NA	TGTGCCAGCAGCGACGGGACAGAAAAACTGTTTTTT	CASSDGTEKLFF
TRBV7-9	NA	TRBJ1-1	NA	TGTGCCAGCAGCTTAGCTGAGGTCACTGAAGCTTTCTTT	CASSLAEVTEAFF
TRBV18	TRBD1	TRBJ2-5	NA	TGTGCCAGCTCAGTCCGGGACAGCCAAGAGACCCAGTACTTC	CASSVRDSQETQYF
TRBV5-1	NA	TRBJ2-5	NA	TGCGCCAGCAGCTCTCCAGGGGATGAGACCCAGTACTTC	CASSSPGDETQYF
TRBV27	NA	TRBJ2-5	few	TGTGCCAGCAGTTGGTTTAGAACCTCTCAAGAGACCCAGTACTTC	CASSWFRTSQETQYF
TRBV28	NA	TRBJ1-2	NA	TGTGCCAGCAGTTTAAGCGGCAGGATGAACTATGGCTACACCTTC	CASSLSGRMNYGYTF
TRBV7-2	TRBD2	TRBJ2-1	NA	TGTGCCAGCAGCCTCCCCCTAGCGGGAGTGGAGGAGCAGTTCTTC	CASSLPLAGVEEQFF